A selection of T cell receptor beta chains follows, all from one sample in a study of blood T cell repertoires in COVID-19. Profiled with immunoSEQ multiplex PCR; TCRdb holds only in-frame clones, not every one. The sample carries 45,000 or so clones, 70% to 85% recorded once. The sample consisted of peripheral blood. The receptors here all came from a woman of 80 years or more with acute or convalescent COVID-19. The CDR3 runs from the conserved cysteine through the conserved F or W. Each record gives: CDR3 DNA, CDR3 protein, J gene, clone size, D gene, V gene. D genes are given only for firm matches. Not every row has a clone size; where given, it reads once, few, many or a size class.

cdr3_nt: TGTGCCAGCAGTTCGCCGGGGGGGAGCAATCAGCCCCAGCATTTT
cdr3_aa: CASSSPGGSNQPQHF
j_call: TRBJ1-5
clone_size: few
d_call: -
v_call: TRBV28

cdr3_nt: TGTGCCAGCAGTTACCGAACCGGGCTAGCGGTGGACAATGAGCAGTTCTTC
cdr3_aa: CASSYRTGLAVDNEQFF
j_call: TRBJ2-1
clone_size: -
d_call: TRBD2
v_call: TRBV6-2/TRBV6-3

cdr3_nt: TGTGCCAGCAGTTTTACAGGGGGCAATCAGCCCCAGCATTTT
cdr3_aa: CASSFTGGNQPQHF
j_call: TRBJ1-5
clone_size: -
d_call: TRBD1
v_call: TRBV7-2

cdr3_nt: TGTGCCAGCTCACCGTCGGCAGGGTATAGGGATCAGCCCCAGCATTTT
cdr3_aa: CASSPSAGYRDQPQHF
j_call: TRBJ1-5
clone_size: -
d_call: -
v_call: TRBV18

cdr3_nt: TGTGCCAGCAGCAATGACTGGATAGCCCCGAGCTCCTACAATGAGCAGTTCTTC
cdr3_aa: CASSNDWIAPSSYNEQFF
j_call: TRBJ2-1
clone_size: -
d_call: -
v_call: TRBV21-1

cdr3_nt: TGTGCCAGCAGCTTGAGCGGAGGCGTCTCCTACGAGCAGTACTTC
cdr3_aa: CASSLSGGVSYEQYF
j_call: TRBJ2-7
clone_size: once
d_call: -
v_call: TRBV5-4

cdr3_nt: TGTGCCAGCTCACCCTCCCGGGTTCAGTCGAACACTGAAGCTTTCTTT
cdr3_aa: CASSPSRVQSNTEAFF
j_call: TRBJ1-1
clone_size: -
d_call: -
v_call: TRBV18

cdr3_nt: TGTGCCAGCAGCCGAAAGATGGGACAGGGGAACACTGAAGCTTTCTTT
cdr3_aa: CASSRKMGQGNTEAFF
j_call: TRBJ1-1
clone_size: -
d_call: TRBD1
v_call: TRBV16

cdr3_nt: TGTGCCAGCAGTGACCGGAGGGGCAGGGAGGGCAATGAGCAGTTCTTC
cdr3_aa: CASSDRRGREGNEQFF
j_call: TRBJ2-1
clone_size: -
d_call: TRBD2
v_call: TRBV6-1

cdr3_nt: TGTGCCAGCAAACAGGGGGCCTTGGGGAACACTGAAGCTTTCTTT
cdr3_aa: CASKQGALGNTEAFF
j_call: TRBJ1-1
clone_size: -
d_call: TRBD1
v_call: TRBV28

cdr3_nt: TGTGCCAGCAGTAAGACAGTAAACAGACAAGAGACCCAGTACTTC
cdr3_aa: CASSKTVNRQETQYF
j_call: TRBJ2-5
clone_size: -
d_call: -
v_call: TRBV28

cdr3_nt: TGTGCCAGCAGTGAAGACGCTAGCGGGACGCGGGAGCAGTACTTC
cdr3_aa: CASSEDASGTREQYF
j_call: TRBJ2-7
clone_size: -
d_call: TRBD2
v_call: TRBV2

cdr3_nt: TGCGCCAGCAGCCGTACAGGACAAGAGACCCAGTACTTC
cdr3_aa: CASSRTGQETQYF
j_call: TRBJ2-5
clone_size: -
d_call: -
v_call: TRBV5-1

cdr3_nt: TGCGCCAGCAGTGAAGCGGGGAGCTCCTACAATGAGCAGTTCTTC
cdr3_aa: CASSEAGSSYNEQFF
j_call: TRBJ2-1
clone_size: -
d_call: TRBD2
v_call: TRBV10-1

cdr3_nt: TGTGCCAGCAGTTCCCCGGACAGCTCGCAGTACTTC
cdr3_aa: CASSSPDSSQYF
j_call: TRBJ2-7
clone_size: -
d_call: -
v_call: TRBV27

cdr3_nt: TGTGCCAGCAGCTTAATTGAAGGGGCAGCCCAGCATTTT
cdr3_aa: CASSLIEGAAQHF
j_call: TRBJ1-5
clone_size: -
d_call: -
v_call: TRBV7-2

cdr3_nt: TGTGCCAGCAGCCATAACGTCAGGGGCTACAATGAGCAGTTCTTC
cdr3_aa: CASSHNVRGYNEQFF
j_call: TRBJ2-1
clone_size: -
d_call: -
v_call: TRBV14

cdr3_nt: TGTGCCAGCAGCCGACTAGCGGGTTCGTGGGAGACCCAGTACTTC
cdr3_aa: CASSRLAGSWETQYF
j_call: TRBJ2-5
clone_size: -
d_call: TRBD2
v_call: TRBV7-9

cdr3_nt: TGTGCCAGCAGGGTAGACAGGGTTAACACCGGGGAGCTGTTTTTT
cdr3_aa: CASRVDRVNTGELFF
j_call: TRBJ2-2
clone_size: -
d_call: TRBD1
v_call: TRBV5-5

cdr3_nt: TGTGCCACCAGCCGTACAGGGGTGAGGACAGATACGCAGTATTTT
cdr3_aa: CATSRTGVRTDTQYF
j_call: TRBJ2-3
clone_size: -
d_call: TRBD1
v_call: TRBV15

cdr3_nt: TGCGCCAGCAGCCACCCTGACAGGGAGCAGTACTTC
cdr3_aa: CASSHPDREQYF
j_call: TRBJ2-7
clone_size: -
d_call: -
v_call: TRBV4-1

cdr3_nt: TGCGCCAGCAGCTTGTTCACCGGGACTAGCGGGAGCAATGAGCAGTTCTTC
cdr3_aa: CASSLFTGTSGSNEQFF
j_call: TRBJ2-1
clone_size: once
d_call: TRBD2
v_call: TRBV5-1